This T cell receptor (beta chain) originates from a study of T cell repertoires in cytomegalovirus infection. TCRdb called the reads again in MiXCR, with one record for every CDR3 protein. The sample lists more than 90,000 distinct CDR3 sequences, about a tenth seen once, with around 29% in the top ten. Findings and limits, study-wide: Dominating the ex vivo response were HLA-C-restricted CMV-specific TCR beta clonotypes.

This clonotype was found many times. The antigen remains undetermined. Between the trimmed V and J ends, which lost 5 bases and 8 bases, there was a span of 16 bases. This CDR3 region has 14 residues. This receptor was obtained from a human donor in good health (CMV status not recorded). Some clones in this sample may be carry-over from other donors' samples. The chain employs TRBV12-3 or TRBV12-4 and TRBJ2-1; D remains ambiguous. The sample was PBMCs, sequenced either directly or after in vitro stimulation (not recorded which). Here the CDR3 reads CASSPSLGYDEQFF. CDR3 DNA: TGTGCCAGCAGTCCCTCCTTGGGGTACGATGAGCAGTTCTTC.